The following is a T cell receptor (beta chain) sequence with its context. This specimen comes from a study of blood T cell repertoires in COVID-19. About the research overall: Collection of acute and convalescent COVID-19 samples took place in the United States, Italy and Spain.

Per the study methods: Estimation of nucleated cell counts relied on the amplification of reference gene primers. Only in-frame clones appear in the TCRdb table, and some are missing; sequencing was by immunoSEQ multiplex PCR. D and trimming were read from the DNA, whereas the V and J calls and clone size are those reported in that table. The sample lists more than 70,000 clones, nearly 90% occurring once. This receptor was identified in a man aged 50 to 60 with acute or convalescent COVID-19. Sequencing was performed on peripheral blood.

CDR3 sequence: CASSLLTQGFYGYTF. The CDR3 DNA is TGTGCCAGCAGCTTACTGACCCAGGGCTTTTATGGCTACACCTTC. V and J are TRBV7-8 and TRBJ1-2, with D possibly TRBD1 on 5 matching bases. The CDR3 consists of 15 residues. Trimming cost V 2 bases and J 5 bases, with 15 bases left between them. Germline CDR1 SGHVS, CDR2 FQNEAQ.